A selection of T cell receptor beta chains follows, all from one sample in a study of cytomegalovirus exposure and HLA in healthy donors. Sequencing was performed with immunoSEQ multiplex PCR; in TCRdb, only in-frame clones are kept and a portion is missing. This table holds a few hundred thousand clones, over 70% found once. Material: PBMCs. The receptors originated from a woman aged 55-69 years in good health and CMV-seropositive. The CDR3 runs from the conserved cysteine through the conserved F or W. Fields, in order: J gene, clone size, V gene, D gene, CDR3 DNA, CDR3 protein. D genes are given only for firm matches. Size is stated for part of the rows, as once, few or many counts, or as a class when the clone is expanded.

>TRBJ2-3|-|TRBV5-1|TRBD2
TGCGCCAGCAGCGGGGTATGGGGTGGACCATTCCTAGCGGGAGGAGATACGCAGTATTTT
CASSGVWGGPFLAGGDTQYF
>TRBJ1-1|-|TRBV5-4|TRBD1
TGTGCCAGCAGCTTACAGGGGGCTCTTTCTGAAGCTTTCTTT
CASSLQGALSEAFF
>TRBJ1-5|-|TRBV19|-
TGTGCCAGTAGTATGCCCTCGTCTAGACTGGATCAGCCCCAGCATTTT
CASSMPSSRLDQPQHF
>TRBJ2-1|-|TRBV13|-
TGTGCCAGCAGCTCTTCACTCAATGAGCAGTTCTTC
CASSSSLNEQFF
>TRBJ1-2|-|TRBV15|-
TGTGCCACCAGCAGAGACGTACAGGGATCCCACTATGGCTACACCTTC
CATSRDVQGSHYGYTF
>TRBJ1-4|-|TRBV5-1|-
TGCGCCAGCAGCTTGGGGCAGATGAATGAAAAACTGTTTTTT
CASSLGQMNEKLFF
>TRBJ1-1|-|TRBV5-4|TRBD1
TGTGCCAGCAGCTTGTCCCCGGCAGGGGGAATGAACACTGAAGCTTTCTTT
CASSLSPAGGMNTEAFF
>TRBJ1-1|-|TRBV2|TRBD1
TGTGCCAGCAGTGCGATACAGGGGCCGAGCACTGAAGCTTTCTTT
CASSAIQGPSTEAFF
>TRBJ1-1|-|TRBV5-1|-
TGCGCCAGCAGCTTGGGGTCGGGTGAGAACACTGAAGCTTTCTTT
CASSLGSGENTEAFF
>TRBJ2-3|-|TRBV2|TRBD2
TGTGCCAGCAGTGAAGCGTTAGCGGGAGTAGATACGCAGTATTTT
CASSEALAGVDTQYF
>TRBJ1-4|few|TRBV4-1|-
TGCGCCAGCAGCCAATCGCCGGGAGATAATGAAAAACTGTTTTTT
CASSQSPGDNEKLFF
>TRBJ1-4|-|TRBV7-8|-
TGTGCCAGCAGCCCGGTGGGGGGAACTAATGAAAAACTGTTTTTT
CASSPVGGTNEKLFF
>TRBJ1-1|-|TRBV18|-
TGTGCCAGCTCACCGGGACTCCGGGACACTGAAGCTTTCTTT
CASSPGLRDTEAFF
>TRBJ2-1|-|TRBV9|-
TGTGCCAGCAGCACCGGGCCAAAAGGGGATGAGCAGTTCTTC
CASSTGPKGDEQFF
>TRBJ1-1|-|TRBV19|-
TGTGCCAGTAGTGGGGGCAGGGAAGCTTTCTTT
CASSGGREAFF
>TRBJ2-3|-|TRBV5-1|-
TGCGCCAGCAGCTTGTTAGGAGATAGTGGAGTAGATACGCAGTATTTT
CASSLLGDSGVDTQYF
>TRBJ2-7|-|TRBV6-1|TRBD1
TGTGCCAGCAGTGACCGGGACAGGGGGAACGAGCAGTACTTC
CASSDRDRGNEQYF
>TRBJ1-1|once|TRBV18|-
TGTGCCAGCTCGCTACCGGCAGGGGTAGGTCAAGCTTTCTTT
CASSLPAGVGQAFF
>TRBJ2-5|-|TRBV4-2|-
TGTGCCAGCAGCCAAGCGTCAGGGGTTAAGACCCAGTACTTC
CASSQASGVKTQYF
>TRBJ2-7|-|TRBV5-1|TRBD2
TGCGCCAGCAGCTTGGTCTCTAGCGGGAGTTACGAGCAGTACTTC
CASSLVSSGSYEQYF
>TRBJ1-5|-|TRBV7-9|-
TGTGCCAGCAGCCCCTCCCGACAGATGGTAGGCCAGCCCCAGCATTTT
CASSPSRQMVGQPQHF
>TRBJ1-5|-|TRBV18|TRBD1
TGTGCCAGCTCTCCCGACAGGGAACAGCCCCAGCATTTT
CASSPDREQPQHF
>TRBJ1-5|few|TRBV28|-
TGTGCCAGCAGACGAAGTCATCGTAGCGGGGGCAATCAGCCCCAGCATTTT
CASRRSHRSGGNQPQHF
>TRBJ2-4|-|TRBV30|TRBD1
TGTGCCTGGAGACTGCCTCCGGGACAGGGGAGGGAAAACATTCAGTACTTC
CAWRLPPGQGRENIQYF
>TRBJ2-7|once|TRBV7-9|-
TGTGCCAGCAGCTTAATCAGGGTCGACAACGAGCAGTACTTC
CASSLIRVDNEQYF
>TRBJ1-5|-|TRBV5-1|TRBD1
TGCGCCAGCAGCTTGGGGGGGACAGATAGCAATCAGCCCCAGCATTTT
CASSLGGTDSNQPQHF
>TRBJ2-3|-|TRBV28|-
TGTGCCAGCACCGGATCCAGGGGTGTTGATACGCAGTATTTT
CASTGSRGVDTQYF
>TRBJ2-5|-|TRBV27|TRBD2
TGTGCCAGCAGGAGACAAGGACTAGCGGGGGAGACCCAGTACTTC
CASRRQGLAGETQYF
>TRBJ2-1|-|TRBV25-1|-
TGTGCCAGCAGTGAATTAAGGGGGCTAGCGTCCAATGAGCAGTTCTTC
CASSELRGLASNEQFF
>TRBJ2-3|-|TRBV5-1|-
TGCGCCAGCAGCTTGGCCGGCTTAGCGGCCTCCACAGATACGCAGTATTTT
CASSLAGLAASTDTQYF
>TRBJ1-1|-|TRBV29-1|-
TGCAGCGTTTCCCAGGGGTTGAACACTGAAGCTTTCTTT
CSVSQGLNTEAFF
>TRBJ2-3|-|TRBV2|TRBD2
TGTGCCAGCAGTGAAAGGGCTAGCGGGAGTCGCGATACGCAGTATTTT
CASSERASGSRDTQYF
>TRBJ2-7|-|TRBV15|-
TGTGCCACCAGCAGAGATCGGGTAGGAGCGGTCGAGCAGTACTTC
CATSRDRVGAVEQYF
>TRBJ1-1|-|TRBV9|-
TGTGCCAGCAGCGCCCACCCCGGGGGGGCGGTCACTGAAGCTTTCTTT
CASSAHPGGAVTEAFF
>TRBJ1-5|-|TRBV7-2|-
TGTGCCAGCAGCTTAACTGCAAGGGGTATTAGCAATCAGCCCCAGCATTTT
CASSLTARGISNQPQHF
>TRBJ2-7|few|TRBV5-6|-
TGTGCCAGCAGCTTAGCAGGGTTCGAGCAGTACTTC
CASSLAGFEQYF
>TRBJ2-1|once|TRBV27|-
TGTGCCAGCAGCCGGGACTCCGTTCCGTATAATGAGCAGTTCTTC
CASSRDSVPYNEQFF
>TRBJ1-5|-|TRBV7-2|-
TGTGCCAGCAGCTTCTACGGGTTTAGCAATCAGCCCCAGCATTTT
CASSFYGFSNQPQHF
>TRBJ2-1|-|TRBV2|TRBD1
TGTGCCAGCAGTGAAGGACAGGGAACCTACAATGAGCAGTTCTTC
CASSEGQGTYNEQFF
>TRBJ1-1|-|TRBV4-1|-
TGCGCCGCAGCTCCACCGGACAGACCGTACACTGAAGCTTTCTTT
CAAAPPDRPYTEAFF
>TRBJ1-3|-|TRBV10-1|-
TGCGCCAGCAGTGAGGAACAGGGATACGGAAACACCATATATTTT
CASSEEQGYGNTIYF
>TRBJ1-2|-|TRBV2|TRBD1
TGTGCCAGCAGTCAAGGGACAGTAGACTCCTATGGCTACACCTTC
CASSQGTVDSYGYTF
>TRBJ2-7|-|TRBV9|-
TGTGCCAGCAGCGCCCACAGGGATTCCTACGAGCAGTACTTC
CASSAHRDSYEQYF
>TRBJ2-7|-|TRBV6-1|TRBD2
TGTGCCAGCAGTGAATACGCGGGACTAGCCGGCTCCTACGAGCAGTACTTC
CASSEYAGLAGSYEQYF
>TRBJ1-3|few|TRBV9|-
TGTGCCAGCAGCGTAGCACAGGGAAACACCATATATTTT
CASSVAQGNTIYF
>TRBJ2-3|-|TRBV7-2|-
TGTGCCAGCAGCTTAGGGTGGGGCAGGGGTTCTTTTAGCACAGATACGCAGTATTTT
CASSLGWGRGSFSTDTQYF
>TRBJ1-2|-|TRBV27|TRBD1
TGTGCCAGCAGGGATGGACAGGGGTGGTATGGCTACACCTTC
CASRDGQGWYGYTF
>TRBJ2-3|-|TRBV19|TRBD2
TGTGCCAGTAGTTCCGGACTAGCGGGAGGGCCGGTAACGGATACGCAGTATTTT
CASSSGLAGGPVTDTQYF
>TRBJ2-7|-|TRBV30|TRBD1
TGTGCCTGGAGAGGACAGGGGGTTTCCTACGAGCAGTACTTC
CAWRGQGVSYEQYF
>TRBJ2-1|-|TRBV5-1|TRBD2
TGCGCCAGCAGCTTGGGGAGGACTAGCGGCTACAATGAGCAGTTCTTC
CASSLGRTSGYNEQFF
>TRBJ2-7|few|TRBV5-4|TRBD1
TGTGCCAGCAGCTTACCGGGACAGGGGGCCCGCCACGAGCAGTACTTC
CASSLPGQGARHEQYF
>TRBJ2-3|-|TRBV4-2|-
TGTGCCAGCAGCCAAGGTCCCTCCACAGATACGCAGTATTTT
CASSQGPSTDTQYF
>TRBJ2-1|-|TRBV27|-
TGTGCCAGCAGGGGGAGGAATGAGCAGTTCTTC
CASRGRNEQFF
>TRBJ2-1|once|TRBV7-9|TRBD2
TGTGCCAGCAGCCCGCATACCGGGACTAGCGGGAGGGATGAGCAGTTCTTC
CASSPHTGTSGRDEQFF
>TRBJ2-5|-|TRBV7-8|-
TGTGCCAGCAGCTTCCCGGGGACCCAGTACTTC
CASSFPGTQYF
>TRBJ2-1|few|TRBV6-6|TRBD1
TGTGCCAGCCGCCTCGGACAGGTTCTTCTTGATGAGCAGTTCTTC
CASRLGQVLLDEQFF
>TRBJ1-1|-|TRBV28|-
TGTGCCAGCAGTCCGACAGCTTTGAACACTGAAGCTTTCTTT
CASSPTALNTEAFF
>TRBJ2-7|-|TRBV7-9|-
TGTTCCAGCAGCTTCTCCTTCTACGAGCAGTACTTC
CSSSFSFYEQYF